The clone carrying this T cell receptor (beta chain) was detected a few times. Its antigen is unknown. Of the isolated RNA, all was reverse transcribed, and so the sequenced material was expressed TCRB transcripts. Naive, central memory and regulatory T cell samples averaged about 3.57 million reads. This table comes from immunoSEQ multiplex PCR, and its TCRdb copy is limited to in-frame clones, with some not included. The sample records under 250,000 clones, over 11% being singletons. The sample comes from a study of beta chain features in type 1 diabetes. Overall study context: Sorted cells from all samples, numbering almost 110 million, were examined.

CD45RO/CCR7/CD25/CD127/CD95/CD27 sorting isolated CD4+ naive, central memory, regulatory and stem cell-like memory cells. Notes on the study in general: Researchers reported that naive, central memory and Treg TCRB repertoires appeared more similar in patients than in healthy donors. TCRB CDR3 length was moderately but significantly reduced in all four CD4+ subsets of Type 1 diabetes patients.

The clonotype originates from a man between 25 and 39 years old with type 1 diabetes. Source material: naive CD4+ T cells from blood.

The DNA for the CDR3 is TGTGCCAGCAGCTTAGCCGTCGGGAACACTGAAGCTTTCTTT. Translating it yields CASSLAVGNTEAFF. The rearrangement uses TRBV7-2 and TRBJ1-1; D uncertain. The V end was cut by 0 bases, the J end by 1 base, with 6 bases between. Germline V CDR1 and CDR2: SGHTA, FQGNSA. The CDR3 runs to 14 residues.